This T cell receptor beta chain was profiled in a study of cytomegalovirus exposure and HLA in healthy donors. Turning to the study itself: HLA-typed donors contributed 80 million to 85 million unique TCRs, which were held in an early data release. Whole-study findings and limits: Some public TCRs appeared in many individuals, while most sequences were rare.

Germline CDR1 SGHRS, CDR2 YFSETQ. V lost 2 bases to trimming and J lost 1 base; unmatched junction nucleotides: 4. The length of the CDR3 is 16 residues. The PCR had 60 Vbeta and 13 Jbeta primers. Sequencing was performed with immunoSEQ multiplex PCR; in TCRdb, only in-frame clones are kept and a portion is missing. The data hold approximately 200,000 clones, with under 80% observed a single time. With respect to this clone: What it binds is unknown.

The sequence was collected from a man between 25 and 39 years old in good health and CMV-seropositive. Sample: PBMCs. This chain connects TRBV5-1 to TRBJ2-3; 10 positions agree with TRBD2. This CDR3 reads CASSFSGTSGTDTQYF. The CDR3 region has the DNA TGCGCCAGCAGCTTCTCAGGGACTAGCGGCACAGATACGCAGTATTTT.